This T cell receptor beta chain came from a study of T cell responses to AZD1222 COVID-19 vaccine. Whole-study findings and limits: A rise in Spike-specific TCR breadth and depth followed two AZD1222 doses. Clonal diversity may have been underestimated in mostly white British donors. After the peak T cell response, and only then, were repertoires sampled. The study reported that nearly half of spike-specific TCRs target unmutated variant regions.

Germline trimming cut 4 bases from V and 0 bases from J; bases unmatched to any gene: 8. The CDR3 runs to 18 residues. CDR1 and CDR2 (germline): MNHEY, SMNVEV (reference sequence). Data came from immunoSEQ multiplex PCR; TCRdb stores just in-frame clones and leaves some out. The sample shows about 93,000 clones, roughly 86% of them seen only once. Regarding this clone: What it recognizes is unknown.

The rearrangement joins TRBV27 to TRBJ2-6, with 8 positions matching TRBD1. The sequenced sample was peripheral blood, obtained on day 0 of MenACWY control vaccination. The sequence came from an adult in good health. In DNA form, the CDR3 reads TGTGCCAGCAGTTCGGGGACAGGCCTTTACTCTGGGGCCAACGTCCTGACTTTC. Protein sequence: CASSSGTGLYSGANVLTF.